Included here is one TCR beta chain sequence, with context. What it binds is unknown. Sequencing used immunoSEQ multiplex PCR; TCRdb keeps in-frame clones, though not all of them. The table records about 350,000 clones, approximately 86% of them present only once. The trim removed 1 base at V and 1 base at J, leaving 7 bases unmatched. CDR1 SGDLS and CDR2 YYNGEE come from the germline V gene. There are 16 residues in the CDR3. The data were taken from a study of Ad26.COV2.S vaccination and SARS-CoV-2 variants. Study-wide points: It was found that vaccine and placebo recipients had similar non-spike TCR breadth.

As to treatment: about 20 received Ad26.COV2.S at low or high dose, single or two shots; several received placebo; per-sample allocation not given. Sampling was done on day 63 after the first vaccine or placebo injection. The source was peripheral blood, collected in a trial of Ad26.COV2.S vaccine versus placebo. This sequence originates from a person between 18 and 65 years old who received the Ad26.COV2.S COVID-19 vaccine or a placebo. This rearrangement joins TRBV9 to TRBJ2-5; 7 bases fit TRBD1. The CDR3 is CASSVTPTGTQETQYF. CDR3 DNA sequence: TGTGCCAGCAGCGTAACCCCGACAGGGACCCAAGAGACCCAGTACTTC.